This entry is about one T cell receptor (beta chain). This sample was included in a study of blood T cell repertoires in COVID-19. Study-wide context: Samples taken during acute and convalescent COVID-19 were collected in the United States, Italy and Spain. T cells, B-cell-depleted T cells, or PBMCs provided the cDNA or gDNA that served as material.

While infection was still active, Seattle patients were enrolled and then followed longitudinally. Produced via immunoSEQ multiplex PCR; TCRdb's table is partial and in-frame only. The sample shows 400,000 or so clones, around nine tenths of them seen only once. The germline CDR1 and CDR2 sequences are SGHRS and YFSETQ. The CDR3 has 14 amino acids. The V gene end was trimmed by 7 bases and the J gene end by 2 bases; junction bases not matched to a gene: 2. J is TRBJ2-5 and V is TRBV5-1, with TRBD2 matching 13 bases. The sequenced sample was peripheral blood. This receptor was taken from a young man with COVID-19, enrolled during active disease. The CDR3 region is CASSTSGGQETQYF. CDR3 nucleotide sequence: TGCGCCAGCTCGACTAGCGGGGGGCAAGAGACCCAGTACTTC.